This paragraph covers one TCR beta chain sequence. Its target antigen remains unknown. Within one base of it there is no much larger clone, and no base qualities were kept. The source of the sample is a study of graft-versus-host responses after intestinal transplantation (dated by TCRdb to the early 2020s). Regarding the research as a whole: Recipients received multivisceral, liver-intestinal, or isolated intestinal transplants. To identify alloreactive clones, pre-transplant mixed lymphocyte reaction products were sequenced and compared with unstimulated pre-transplant donor and recipient T cells. The cohort enrolled 20 to 30 intestinal transplant recipients, one of whom was a retransplant, and 3 patients without pretransplant specimens were excluded. Instead of going to the commercial service, samples from a few later patients were sequenced in-house on an Illumina MiSeq and processed with MiXCR. Graft-versus-host and host-versus-graft alloreactive T cell clones were tracked in the graft, circulation and bone marrow after intestinal transplantation using bulk TCR-beta CDR3 sequencing. Anti-thymocyte globulin induction was given to all recipients, followed by maintenance tacrolimus and steroids for 3 to 4 years. Donor T cell macrochimerism was defined as a peak of at least 4% donor T cells among recipient peripheral blood mononuclear cells.

The time point tag for this specimen amounts to: cells obtained before transplantation from donor or recipient. CD3+CD4+ and CD3+CD8+ populations were FACS-sorted from unstimulated pre-transplant donor and recipient cells taken from spleen or lymph nodes. The full study reports these points: Early after transplant, declines in HvG clones were associated with peak levels of circulating GvH clones. GvH clones were found in recipient bone marrow, and some of the GvH clones appeared earlier in ileal mucosa or blood, which is consistent with an intestinal mucosal origin. In patients with donor T cell macrochimerism, the allografts had high GvH to HvG T cell clonal ratios. The conclusions were limited by the relatively low number and heterogeneity of the intestinal transplant patients.

Library prep was done by the immunoSEQ multiplex PCR assay. For most patients, genomic DNA was isolated with the Qiagen DNeasy Blood and Tissue Kit and sent frozen to Adaptive Biotechnologies for TCR sequencing. Adaptive Biotechnologies carried out high-throughput TCR-beta CDR3 sequencing of genomic DNA for most patients. Processing in the source paper ran as follows. TCR sequencing data for 15 to 20 patients were retrieved from Adaptive's ImmunoSEQ software; three other patients were processed with MiXCR and VDJtools. To correct CD4 versus CD8 sorting errors, sequences present in both subsets at a frequency ratio below 5:1 were removed. CDR3 nucleotide sequences shared by donor and recipient were removed because the origin of these sequences could not be assigned. To be classed as alloreactive, a clone needed at least 2-fold expansion over unstimulated cells and a minimum CFSE-low frequency of 0.002% (template counts) or 0.001% (read counts). Mappable clones were those detected in sequenced pre-transplant spleen, lymph node, or MLR CFSE-low populations of the donor or recipient. Cumulative frequency of alloreactive clones was calculated as a percentage of all sequences weighted by copy number. Here the immuneACCESS table is served through TCRdb, limited to in-frame sequences with V and J called. Missing clones are a known gap in these copies; in checked studies unresolved V genes cover under half, and the rest lacks a known reason. From that table come the V and J calls and clone size; the DNA was used to work out D and trimming. The sample table contains around 130,000 clones; only one count was recorded for just over 90% of them. The ten most abundant clones make up around 0.16% of the sample.

The cysteine opens and the phenylalanine closes a CDR3 of 14 amino acids. The CDR3 DNA has 42 bases and is translated from base 1. The junction carries 11 bases between V and J, which are trimmed by 1 base and 5 bases respectively. CDR1 and CDR2 were assigned from the germline V gene as SGHVS and FQNEAQ. The rearranged segments are TRBV7-8 and TRBJ1-1; no D gene is confidently identified. The TCR was taken from a human donor who received an intestinal transplant. Sequenced here: unstimulated CD4+ T cells sorted from spleen or lymph node cells, sampled before intestinal transplant. The DNA sequence is as follows: TGTGCCAGCAGCTTAGAAAGCGAGGGAACTGAAGCTTTCTTT. The translation is CASSLESEGTEAFF.